This TCR beta chain was observed in a study of shared clonotypes between healthy human individuals. Here immunoSEQ multiplex PCR was the method, and the copy in TCRdb shows in-frame clones only, minus some. The sample includes 1,500,000 or so clones, 98% to 99% of them seen just once. The CDR3 is 17 residues long. Germline CDR1 LNHNV, CDR2 YYDKDF (reference sequence). V shed 0 bases, J shed 4 bases, and the junction held 6 bases outside the gene matches. The receptor was derived from a man aged 30-40 years in good health. V usage is TRBV15 and J usage is TRBJ2-1; 10 bases line up with TRBD1. Sequenced sample: naive CD4+ T cells sorted from blood. The subset was: CD45RA+ positively selected. In nucleotides, the CDR3 is TGTGCCACCAGCAGAGATCTTAGGACAGGGGGTTACAATGAGCAGTTCTTC. It specifies CATSRDLRTGGYNEQFF. Variable domain in full (rest from reference TRBV15 and TRBJ2-1): DAMVIQNPRYQVTQFGKPVTLSCSQTLNHNVMYWYQQKSSQAPKLLFHYYDKDFNNEADTPDNFQSRRPNTSFCFLDIRSPGLGDTAMYLCATSRDLRTGGYNEQFFGPGTRLTVL.